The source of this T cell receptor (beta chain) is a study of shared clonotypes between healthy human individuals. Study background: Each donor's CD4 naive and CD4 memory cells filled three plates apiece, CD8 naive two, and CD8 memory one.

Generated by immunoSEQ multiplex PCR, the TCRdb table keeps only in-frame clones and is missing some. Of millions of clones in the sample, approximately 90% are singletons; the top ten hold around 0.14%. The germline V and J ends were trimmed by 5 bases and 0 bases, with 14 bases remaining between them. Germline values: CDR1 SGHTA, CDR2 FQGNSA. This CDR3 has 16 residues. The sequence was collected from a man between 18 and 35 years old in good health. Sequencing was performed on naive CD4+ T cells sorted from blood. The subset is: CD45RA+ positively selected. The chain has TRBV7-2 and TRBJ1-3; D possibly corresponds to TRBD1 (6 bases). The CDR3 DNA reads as TGTGCCAGCAGCCTCGGACAGCTGATCTCTGGAAACACCATATATTTT. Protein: CASSLGQLISGNTIYF.